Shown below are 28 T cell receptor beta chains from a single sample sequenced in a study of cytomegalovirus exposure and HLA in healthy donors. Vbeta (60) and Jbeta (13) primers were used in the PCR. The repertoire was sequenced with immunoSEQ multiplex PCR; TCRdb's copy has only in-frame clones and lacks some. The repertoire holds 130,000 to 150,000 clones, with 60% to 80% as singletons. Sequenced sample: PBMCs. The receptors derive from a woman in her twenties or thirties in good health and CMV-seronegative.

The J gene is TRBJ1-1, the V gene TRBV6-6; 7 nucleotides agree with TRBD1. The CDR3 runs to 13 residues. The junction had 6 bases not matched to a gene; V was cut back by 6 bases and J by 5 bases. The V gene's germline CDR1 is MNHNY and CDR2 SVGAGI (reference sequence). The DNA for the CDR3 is TGTGCCAGCAGACTCGGACAGGTTACTGAAGCTTTCTTT. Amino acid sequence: CASRLGQVTEAFF.

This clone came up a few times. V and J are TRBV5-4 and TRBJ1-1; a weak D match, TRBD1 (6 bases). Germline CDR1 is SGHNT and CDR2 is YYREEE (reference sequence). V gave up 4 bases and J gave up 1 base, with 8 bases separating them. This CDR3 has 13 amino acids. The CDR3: CASSPRGNTEAFF. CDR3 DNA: TGTGCCAGCAGCCCCAGGGGGAACACTGAAGCTTTCTTT. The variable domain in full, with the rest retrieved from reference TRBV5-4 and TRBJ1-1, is ETGVTQSPTHLIKTRGQQVTLRCSSQSGHNTVSWYQQALGQGPQFIFQYYREEENGRGNFPPRFSGLQFPNYSSELNVNALELDDSALYLCASSPRGNTEAFFGQGTRLTVV.

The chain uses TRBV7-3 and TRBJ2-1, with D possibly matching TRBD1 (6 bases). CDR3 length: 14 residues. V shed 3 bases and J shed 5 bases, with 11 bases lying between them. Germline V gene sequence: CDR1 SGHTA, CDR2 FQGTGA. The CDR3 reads CASSLNRDNNEQFF. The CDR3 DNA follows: TGTGCCAGCAGCTTGAACAGGGATAACAATGAGCAGTTCTTC.

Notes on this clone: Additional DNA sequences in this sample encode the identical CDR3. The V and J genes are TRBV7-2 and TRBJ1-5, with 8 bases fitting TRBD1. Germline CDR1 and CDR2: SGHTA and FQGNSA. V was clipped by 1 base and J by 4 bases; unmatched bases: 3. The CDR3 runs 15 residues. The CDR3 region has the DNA TGTGCCAGCAGCTTAGACAGGGGGAGGAATCAGCCCCAGCATTTT. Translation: CASSLDRGRNQPQHF.

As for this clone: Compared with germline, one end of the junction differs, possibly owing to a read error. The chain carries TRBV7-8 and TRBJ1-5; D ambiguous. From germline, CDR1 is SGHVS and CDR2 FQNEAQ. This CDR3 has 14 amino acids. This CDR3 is CASSLEGSDQPQHF. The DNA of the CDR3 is TGTGCCAGCAGCTTAGAGGGTAGCGATCAGCCCCAGCATTTT.

The CDR3 protein is CASSVEGQGAPYGYTF. In DNA, the CDR3 is TGTGCCAGCAGCGTAGAGGGGCAGGGGGCTCCCTATGGCTACACCTTC. The rearrangement uses TRBV9 and TRBJ1-2; 8 bases fit TRBD1. The CDR3 extends over 16 amino acids. Trimming took 0 bases from V and 4 from J; bases not matched to a gene: 8. The germline CDR1 and CDR2 sequences are SGDLS and YYNGEE.

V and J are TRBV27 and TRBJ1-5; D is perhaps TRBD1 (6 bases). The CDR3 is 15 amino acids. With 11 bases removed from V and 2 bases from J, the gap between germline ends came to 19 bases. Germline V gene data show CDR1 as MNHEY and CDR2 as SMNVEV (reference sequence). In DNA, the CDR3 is TGTGCCTGCACCCTGGACAGAAGTGGCAATCAGCCCCAGCATTTT. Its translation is CACTLDRSGNQPQHF.

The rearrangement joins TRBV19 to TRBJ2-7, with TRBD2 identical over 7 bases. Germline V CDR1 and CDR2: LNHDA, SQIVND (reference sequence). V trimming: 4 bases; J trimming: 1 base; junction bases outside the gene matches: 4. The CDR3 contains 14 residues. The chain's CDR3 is CASSRGRGSYEQYF. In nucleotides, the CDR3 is TGTGCCAGTAGTAGGGGGAGGGGATCCTACGAGCAGTACTTC.

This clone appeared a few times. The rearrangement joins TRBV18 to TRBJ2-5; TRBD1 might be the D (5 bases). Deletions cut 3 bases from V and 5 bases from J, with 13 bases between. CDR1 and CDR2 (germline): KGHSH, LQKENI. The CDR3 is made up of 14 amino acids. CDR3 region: CASSPGQGGETQYF. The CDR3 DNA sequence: TGTGCCAGCTCACCGGGGCAGGGCGGTGAGACCCAGTACTTC.

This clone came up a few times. This CDR3 is CASSFGAYNEQFF. CDR3 in DNA: TGTGCCAGCAGCTTCGGGGCCTACAATGAGCAGTTCTTC. This chain links TRBV11-1 with TRBJ2-1; TRBD2 might be the D (5 bases). Germline assignment: CDR1 SGHAT and CDR2 FQDESV (reference sequence). Trimming took off 3 bases at V and 2 bases at J, with 5 bases between the two ends. The CDR3 has 13 residues.

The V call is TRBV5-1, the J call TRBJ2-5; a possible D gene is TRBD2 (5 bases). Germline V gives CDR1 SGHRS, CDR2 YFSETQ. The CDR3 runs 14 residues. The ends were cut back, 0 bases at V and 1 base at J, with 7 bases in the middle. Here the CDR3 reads CASSLGSVQETQYF. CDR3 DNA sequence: TGCGCCAGCAGCTTGGGTAGCGTCCAAGAGACCCAGTACTTC.

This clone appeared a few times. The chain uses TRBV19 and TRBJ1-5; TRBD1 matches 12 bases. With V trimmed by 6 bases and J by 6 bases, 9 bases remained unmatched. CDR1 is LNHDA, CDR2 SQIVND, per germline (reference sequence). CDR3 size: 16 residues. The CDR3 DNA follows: TGTGCCAGTAGCATTGCTTGGGACAGGGGGCTTCAGCCCCAGCATTTT. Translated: CASSIAWDRGLQPQHF.

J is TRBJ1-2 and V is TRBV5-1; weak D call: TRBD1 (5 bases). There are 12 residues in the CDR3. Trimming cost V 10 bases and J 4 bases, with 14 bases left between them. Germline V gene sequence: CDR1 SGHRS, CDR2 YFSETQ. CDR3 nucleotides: TGCGCCTCGACGGGGGGTGGCTATGGCTACACCTTC. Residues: CASTGGGYGYTF.

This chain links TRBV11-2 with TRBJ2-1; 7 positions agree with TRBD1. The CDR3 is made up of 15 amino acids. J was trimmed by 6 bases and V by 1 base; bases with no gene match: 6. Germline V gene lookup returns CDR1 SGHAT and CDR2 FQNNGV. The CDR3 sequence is CASSLVQGVGNEQFF. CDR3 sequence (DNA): TGTGCCAGCAGCTTAGTGCAGGGGGTAGGCAATGAGCAGTTCTTC.

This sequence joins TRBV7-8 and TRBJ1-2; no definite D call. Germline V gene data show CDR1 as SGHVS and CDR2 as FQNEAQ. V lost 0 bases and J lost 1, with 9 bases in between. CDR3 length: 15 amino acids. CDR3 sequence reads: CASSLALRSNYGYTF. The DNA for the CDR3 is TGTGCCAGCAGCTTAGCGCTAAGGAGTAACTATGGCTACACCTTC.

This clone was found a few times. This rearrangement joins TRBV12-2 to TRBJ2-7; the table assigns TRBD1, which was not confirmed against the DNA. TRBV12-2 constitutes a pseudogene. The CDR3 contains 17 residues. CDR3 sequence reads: CASRLVGRTGVSYEQYF. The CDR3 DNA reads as TGTGCAAGTCGCTTAGTAGGCCGGACAGGGGTATCCTACGAGCAGTACTTC.

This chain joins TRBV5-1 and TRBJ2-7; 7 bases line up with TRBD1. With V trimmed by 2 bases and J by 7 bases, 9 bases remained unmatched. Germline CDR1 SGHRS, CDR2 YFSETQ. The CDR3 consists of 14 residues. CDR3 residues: CASSFRDRTSEQYF. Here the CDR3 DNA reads TGCGCCAGCAGCTTCCGGGACAGAACGTCGGAGCAGTACTTC.

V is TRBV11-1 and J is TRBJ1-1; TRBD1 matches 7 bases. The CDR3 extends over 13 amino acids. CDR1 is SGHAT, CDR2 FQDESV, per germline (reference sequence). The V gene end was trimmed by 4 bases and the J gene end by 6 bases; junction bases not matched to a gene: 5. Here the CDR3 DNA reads TGTGCCAGCAGCTACAGGGGTTTTGCTGAAGCTTTCTTT. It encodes CASSYRGFAEAFF.

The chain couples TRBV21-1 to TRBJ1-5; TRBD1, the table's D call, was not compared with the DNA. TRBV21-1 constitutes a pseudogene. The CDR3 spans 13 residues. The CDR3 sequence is CASSQGHREPQHF. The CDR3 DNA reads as TGTGCCAGCTCCCAGGGTCACAGGGAGCCCCAGCATTTT.

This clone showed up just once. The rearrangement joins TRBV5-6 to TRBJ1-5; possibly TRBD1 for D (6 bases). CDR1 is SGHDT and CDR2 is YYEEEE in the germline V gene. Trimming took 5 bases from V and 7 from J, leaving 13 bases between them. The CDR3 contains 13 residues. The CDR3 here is CASSSDRKQPQHF. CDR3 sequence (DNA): TGTGCCAGCAGTTCCGACAGGAAGCAGCCCCAGCATTTT.

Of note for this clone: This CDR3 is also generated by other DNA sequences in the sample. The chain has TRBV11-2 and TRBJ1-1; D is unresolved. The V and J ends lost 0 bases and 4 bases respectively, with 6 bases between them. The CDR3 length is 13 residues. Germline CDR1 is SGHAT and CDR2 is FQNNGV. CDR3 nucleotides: TGTGCCAGCAGCTTAGACCGGGGCACTGAAGCTTTCTTT. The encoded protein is CASSLDRGTEAFF.

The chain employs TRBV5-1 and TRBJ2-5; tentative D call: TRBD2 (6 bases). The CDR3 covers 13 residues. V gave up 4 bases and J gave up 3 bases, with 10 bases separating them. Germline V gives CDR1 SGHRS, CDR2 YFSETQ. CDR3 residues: CASSPGLKETQYF. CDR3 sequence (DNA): TGCGCCAGCAGCCCGGGACTCAAAGAGACCCAGTACTTC.

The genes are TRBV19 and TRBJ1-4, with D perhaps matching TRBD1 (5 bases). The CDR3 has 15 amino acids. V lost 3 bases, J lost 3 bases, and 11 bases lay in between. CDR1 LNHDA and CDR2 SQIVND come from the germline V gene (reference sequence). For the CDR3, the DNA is TGTGCCAGTAGTATCCAGGACACCCCTAATGAAAAACTGTTTTTT. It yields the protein CASSIQDTPNEKLFF.

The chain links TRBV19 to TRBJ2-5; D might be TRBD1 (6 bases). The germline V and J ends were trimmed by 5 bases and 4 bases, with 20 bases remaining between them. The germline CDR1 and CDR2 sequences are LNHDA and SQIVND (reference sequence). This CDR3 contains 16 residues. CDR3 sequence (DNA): TGTGCCAGTAGTCCGCGACATAGACAGGATGGAGAGACCCAGTACTTC. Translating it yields CASSPRHRQDGETQYF.

The CDR3 DNA follows: TGCGCCAGCAGCTTGGCCGGACAGGGGGCTGTCTACGAGCAGTACTTC. Translation: CASSLAGQGAVYEQYF. The chain links TRBV5-1 to TRBJ2-7; 11 bases match TRBD1. Losses at the gene ends were 0 bases for V and 3 bases for J; bases not matched to a gene: 5. Germline CDR1 SGHRS, CDR2 YFSETQ. The CDR3 covers 16 residues.

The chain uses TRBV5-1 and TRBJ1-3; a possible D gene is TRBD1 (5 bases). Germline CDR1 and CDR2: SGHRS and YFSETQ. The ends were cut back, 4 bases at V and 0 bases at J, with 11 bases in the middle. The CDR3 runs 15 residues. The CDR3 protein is CASSPGGGSGNTIYF. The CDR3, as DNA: TGCGCCAGCAGCCCGGGGGGGGGCTCTGGAAACACCATATATTTT.

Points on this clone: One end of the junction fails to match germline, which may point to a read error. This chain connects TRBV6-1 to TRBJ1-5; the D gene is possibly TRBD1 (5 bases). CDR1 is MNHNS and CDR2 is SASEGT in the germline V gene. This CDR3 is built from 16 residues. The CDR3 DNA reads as TGTGCCGGCAGTGGAGACAGCGAATATAGCAATCAGCCCCAGCATTTT. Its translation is CAGSGDSEYSNQPQHF.

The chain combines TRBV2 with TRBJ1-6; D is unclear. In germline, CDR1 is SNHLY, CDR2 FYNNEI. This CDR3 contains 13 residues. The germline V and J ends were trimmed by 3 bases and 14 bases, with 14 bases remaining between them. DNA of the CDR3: TGTGCCAGCAGTGAGCGGGCAGTTGAAGCCCTCCACTTT. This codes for CASSERAVEALHF.